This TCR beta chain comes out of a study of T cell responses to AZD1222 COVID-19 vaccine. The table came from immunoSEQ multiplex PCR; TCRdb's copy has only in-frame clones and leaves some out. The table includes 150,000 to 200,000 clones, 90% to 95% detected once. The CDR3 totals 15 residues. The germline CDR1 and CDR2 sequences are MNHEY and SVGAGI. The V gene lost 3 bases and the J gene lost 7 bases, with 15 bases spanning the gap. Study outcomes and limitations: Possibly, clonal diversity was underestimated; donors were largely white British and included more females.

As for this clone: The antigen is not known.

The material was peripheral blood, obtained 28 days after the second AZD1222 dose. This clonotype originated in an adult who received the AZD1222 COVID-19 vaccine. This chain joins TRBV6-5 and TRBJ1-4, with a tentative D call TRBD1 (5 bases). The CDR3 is CASSYEGPVREKLFF. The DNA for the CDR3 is TGTGCCAGCAGTTATGAGGGACCCGTTCGTGAAAAACTGTTTTTT.